This T cell receptor beta chain was recorded in a study of STAT3 mutations in large granular lymphocyte leukemia. Profiled with immunoSEQ multiplex PCR; TCRdb holds only in-frame clones, not every one. The table includes roughly 11,000 clones, about 85% detected once. The germline V gene encodes CDR1 SEHNR and CDR2 FQNEAQ (reference sequence). CDR3 size: 16 residues. V was pared by 3 bases and J by 4 bases, with 16 bases between. The study's findings and limits: At least one immunodominant TCR beta clonotype appeared in every T-cell large granular lymphocyte leukemia patient. Variable sampling intervals and differing treatment regimens complicated linking therapy response to TCR clonal burden changes. After therapy, about 35% of the 18 patients switched clonotypes, all new clones STAT3 wild type.

About this clone itself: Its target is not known.

This sequence was found in a man at least 80 years old with T-cell large granular lymphocyte leukemia. Some clones in this sample may be carry-over from other donors' samples. The J gene is TRBJ1-3, the V gene TRBV7-9; the D gene is possibly TRBD1 (6 bases). The source material was peripheral blood mononuclear cells. CDR3 sequence: CASSFPQGGRGNTIYF. The CDR3 nucleotides read TGTGCCAGCAGCTTCCCTCAAGGGGGGCGAGGAAACACCATATATTTT.